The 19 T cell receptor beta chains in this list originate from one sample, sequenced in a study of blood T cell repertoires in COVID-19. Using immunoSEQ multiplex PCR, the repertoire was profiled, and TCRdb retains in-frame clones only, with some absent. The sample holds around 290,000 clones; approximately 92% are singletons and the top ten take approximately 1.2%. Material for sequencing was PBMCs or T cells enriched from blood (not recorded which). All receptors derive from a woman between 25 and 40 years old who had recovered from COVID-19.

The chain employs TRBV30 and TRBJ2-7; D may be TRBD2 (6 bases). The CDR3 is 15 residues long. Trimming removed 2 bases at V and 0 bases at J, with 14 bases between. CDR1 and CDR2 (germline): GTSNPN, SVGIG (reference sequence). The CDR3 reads CAWSPGLALSYEQYF. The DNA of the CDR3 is TGTGCCTGGAGTCCGGGGCTAGCGCTCTCCTACGAGCAGTACTTC.

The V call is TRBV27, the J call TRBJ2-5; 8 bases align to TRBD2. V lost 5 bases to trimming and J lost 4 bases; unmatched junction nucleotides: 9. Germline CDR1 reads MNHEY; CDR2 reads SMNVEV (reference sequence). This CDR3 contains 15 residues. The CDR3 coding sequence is TGTGCCAGCAGTCCTCTGACTAGCGTGGTAGAGACCCAGTACTTC. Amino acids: CASSPLTSVVETQYF.

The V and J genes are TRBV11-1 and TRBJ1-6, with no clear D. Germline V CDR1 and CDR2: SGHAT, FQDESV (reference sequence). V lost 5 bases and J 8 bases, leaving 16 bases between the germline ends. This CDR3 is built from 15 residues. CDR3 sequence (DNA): TGTGCCAGCAGCCCCCGCGGATCTTTTGATTCACCCCTCCACTTT. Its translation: CASSPRGSFDSPLHF.

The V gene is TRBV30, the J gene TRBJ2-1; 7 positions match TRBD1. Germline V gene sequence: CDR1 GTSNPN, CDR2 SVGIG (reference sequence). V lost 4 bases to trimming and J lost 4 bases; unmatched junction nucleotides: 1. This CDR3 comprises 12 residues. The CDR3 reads CAWNRGYNEQFF. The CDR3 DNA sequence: TGTGCCTGGAACAGGGGATACAATGAGCAGTTCTTC.

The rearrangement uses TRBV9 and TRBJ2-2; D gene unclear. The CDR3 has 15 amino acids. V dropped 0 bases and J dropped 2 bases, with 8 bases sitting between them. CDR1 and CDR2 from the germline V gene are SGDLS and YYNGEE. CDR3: CASSVGAPNTGELFF. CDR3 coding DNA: TGTGCCAGCAGCGTAGGAGCACCTAACACCGGGGAGCTGTTTTTT.

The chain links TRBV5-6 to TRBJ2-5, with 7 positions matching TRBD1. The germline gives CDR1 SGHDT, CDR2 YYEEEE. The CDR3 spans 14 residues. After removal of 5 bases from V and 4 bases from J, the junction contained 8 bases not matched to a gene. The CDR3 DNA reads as TGTGCCAGCAGGCGTCAGGGGGTCTCAGAGACCCAGTACTTC. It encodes CASRRQGVSETQYF.

CDR3 bases: TGTGCCACCAGTGATACGAACACTCCCAGGGGGCTCTACACCGGGGAGCTGTTTTTT. Its translation is CATSDTNTPRGLYTGELFF. This chain joins TRBV24-1 and TRBJ2-2; 8 nucleotides line up with TRBD1. V lost 3 bases to trimming and J lost 3 bases; unmatched junction nucleotides: 14. The germline gives CDR1 KGHDR, CDR2 SFDVKD. The CDR3 runs to 19 residues.

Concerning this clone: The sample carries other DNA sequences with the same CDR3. The CDR3 is CASSIEGVNQPQHF. In DNA, the CDR3 is TGTGCCAGTAGTATAGAAGGGGTCAATCAGCCCCAGCATTTT. This chain connects TRBV19 to TRBJ1-5; D perhaps matches TRBD1 (5 bases). The V gene's germline CDR1 is LNHDA and CDR2 SQIVND (reference sequence). Between the trimmed V and J ends, which lost 0 bases and 3 bases, there was a span of 6 bases. The CDR3 length is 14 residues.

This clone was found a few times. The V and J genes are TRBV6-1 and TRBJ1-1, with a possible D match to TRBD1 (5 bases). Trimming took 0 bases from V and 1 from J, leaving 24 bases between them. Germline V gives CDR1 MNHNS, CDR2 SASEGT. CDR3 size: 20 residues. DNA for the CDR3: TGTGCCAGCAGTGAAGCGGGGCCCCCGGGGAGGGAATTGTGGAACACTGAAGCTTTCTTT. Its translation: CASSEAGPPGRELWNTEAFF.

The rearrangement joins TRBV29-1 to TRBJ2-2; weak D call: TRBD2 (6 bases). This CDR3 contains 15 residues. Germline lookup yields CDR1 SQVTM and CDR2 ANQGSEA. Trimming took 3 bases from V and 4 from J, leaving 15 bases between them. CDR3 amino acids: CSVDLEDYPTGELFF. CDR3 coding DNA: TGCAGCGTTGATTTGGAGGACTACCCCACCGGGGAGCTGTTTTTT.

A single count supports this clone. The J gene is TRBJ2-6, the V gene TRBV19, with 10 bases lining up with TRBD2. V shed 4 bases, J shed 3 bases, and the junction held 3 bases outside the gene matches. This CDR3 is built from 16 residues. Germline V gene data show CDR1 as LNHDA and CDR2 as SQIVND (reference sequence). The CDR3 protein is CASSRLAGVGANVLTF. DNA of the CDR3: TGTGCCAGTAGTAGGCTAGCGGGAGTTGGGGCCAACGTCCTGACTTTC. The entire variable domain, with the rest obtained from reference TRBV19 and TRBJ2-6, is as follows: DGGITQSPKYLFRKEGQNVTLSCEQNLNHDAMYWYRQDPGQGLRLIYYSQIVNDFQKGDIAEGYSVSREKKESFPLTVTSAQKNPTAFYLCASSRLAGVGANVLTFGAGSRLTVL.

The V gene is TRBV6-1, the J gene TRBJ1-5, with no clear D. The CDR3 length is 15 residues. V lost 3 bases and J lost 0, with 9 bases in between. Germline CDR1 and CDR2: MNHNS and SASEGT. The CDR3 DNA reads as TGTGCCAGCAGTGAGGGGAGGAATAGCAATCAGCCCCAGCATTTT. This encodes CASSEGRNSNQPQHF.

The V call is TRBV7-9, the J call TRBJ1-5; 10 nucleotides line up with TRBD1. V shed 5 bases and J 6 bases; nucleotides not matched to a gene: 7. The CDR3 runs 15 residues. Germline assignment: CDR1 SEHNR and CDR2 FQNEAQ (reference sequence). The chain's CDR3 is CASSQTGGFFQPQHF. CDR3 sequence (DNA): TGTGCCAGCAGCCAGACAGGGGGCTTTTTTCAGCCCCAGCATTTT.

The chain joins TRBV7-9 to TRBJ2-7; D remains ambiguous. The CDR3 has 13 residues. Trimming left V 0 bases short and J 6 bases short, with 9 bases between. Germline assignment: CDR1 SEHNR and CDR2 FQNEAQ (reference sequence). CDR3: CASSLAKESEQYF. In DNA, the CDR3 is TGTGCCAGCAGCTTAGCCAAAGAGTCCGAGCAGTACTTC.

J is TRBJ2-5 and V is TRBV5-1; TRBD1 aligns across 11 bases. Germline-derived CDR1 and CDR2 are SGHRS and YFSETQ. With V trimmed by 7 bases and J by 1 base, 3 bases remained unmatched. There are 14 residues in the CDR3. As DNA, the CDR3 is TGCGCCAGCGGCGGGACAGGGGGCCAAGAGACCCAGTACTTC. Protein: CASGGTGGQETQYF. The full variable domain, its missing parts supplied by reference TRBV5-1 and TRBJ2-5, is KAGVTQTPRYLIKTRGQQVTLSCSPISGHRSVSWYQQTPGQGLQFLFEYFSETQRNKGNFPGRFSGRQFSNSRSEMNVSTLELGDSALYLCASGGTGGQETQYFGPGTRLLVL.

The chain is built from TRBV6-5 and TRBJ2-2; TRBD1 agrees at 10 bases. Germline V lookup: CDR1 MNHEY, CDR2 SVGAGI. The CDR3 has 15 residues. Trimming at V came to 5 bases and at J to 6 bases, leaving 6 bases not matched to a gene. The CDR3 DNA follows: TGTGCCAGCAGTCGACCGGGACAGGGGTCCGGGGAGCTGTTTTTT. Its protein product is CASSRPGQGSGELFF.

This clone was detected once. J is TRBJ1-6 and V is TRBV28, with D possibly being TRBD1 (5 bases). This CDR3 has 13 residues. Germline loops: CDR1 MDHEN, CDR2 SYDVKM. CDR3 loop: CTTGPSYNSPLHF. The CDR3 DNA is TGTACTACAGGCCCCTCCTATAATTCACCCCTCCACTTT.

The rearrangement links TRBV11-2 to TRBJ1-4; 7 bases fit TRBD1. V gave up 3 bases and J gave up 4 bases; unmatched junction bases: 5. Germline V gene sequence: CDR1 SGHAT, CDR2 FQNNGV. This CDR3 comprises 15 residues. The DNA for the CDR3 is TGTGCCAGCAGCTTGACAGGGATCCATAATGAAAAACTGTTTTTT. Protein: CASSLTGIHNEKLFF. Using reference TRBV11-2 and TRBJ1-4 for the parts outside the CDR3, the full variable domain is EAGVAQSPRYKIIEKRQSVAFWCNPISGHATLYWYQQILGQGPKLLIQFQNNGVVDDSQLPKDRFSAERLKGVDSTLKIQPAKLEDSAVYLCASSLTGIHNEKLFFGSGTQLSVL.

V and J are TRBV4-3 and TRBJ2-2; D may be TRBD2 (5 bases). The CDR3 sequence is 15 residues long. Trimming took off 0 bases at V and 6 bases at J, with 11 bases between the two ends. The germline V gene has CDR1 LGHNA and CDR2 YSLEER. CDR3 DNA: TGCGCCAGCAGCCAAGAGCGAGGGTTGGCCGGGGAGCTGTTTTTT. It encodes CASSQERGLAGELFF.